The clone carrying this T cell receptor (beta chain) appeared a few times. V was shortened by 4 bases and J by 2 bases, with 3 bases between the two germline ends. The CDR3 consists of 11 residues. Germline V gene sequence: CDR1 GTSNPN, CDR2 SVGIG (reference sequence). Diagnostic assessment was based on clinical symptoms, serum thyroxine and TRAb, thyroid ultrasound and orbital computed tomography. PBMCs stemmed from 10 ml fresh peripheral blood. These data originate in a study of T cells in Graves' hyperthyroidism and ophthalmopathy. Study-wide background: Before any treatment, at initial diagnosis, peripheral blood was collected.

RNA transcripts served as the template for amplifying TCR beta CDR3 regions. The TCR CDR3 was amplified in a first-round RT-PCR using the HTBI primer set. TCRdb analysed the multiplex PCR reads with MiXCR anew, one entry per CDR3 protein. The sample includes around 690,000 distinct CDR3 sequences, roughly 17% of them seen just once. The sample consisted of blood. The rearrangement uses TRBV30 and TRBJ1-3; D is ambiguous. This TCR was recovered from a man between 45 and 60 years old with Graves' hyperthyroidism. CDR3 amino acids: CAWNTGNTIYF. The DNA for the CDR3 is TGTGCCTGGAACACTGGAAACACCATATATTTT.